One TCR beta chain is described in this entry. The specificity of this receptor is unknown. Nothing much larger sits one base from this clone, and base qualities are not available. TCR alpha and beta CDR3 regions were amplified with the iRepertoire nested amplicon-rescue multiplex PCR (arm-PCR) platform from RNA. The input for one-step reverse transcription and amplification was roughly 85-400 ng of either tissue mRNA or PBMC total RNA. Following bead purification, Illumina adapters were added through a secondary multiplex PCR, and the libraries were then gel-purified between 200 and 400 bp. Demultiplexing relied on internal 6-nucleotide barcodes carried by the libraries. Sequencing of the libraries was done on an Illumina MiSeq using 2x220 or 2x250 nucleotide paired-end reads. Under the source paper's analysis protocol: Paired reads were merged with FLASH 1.2.11 and aligned to the GRCh37 human genome with BWA-MEM before extracting TRA and TRB reads. An IMGT-derived reference of cassette sequences and CDR3 motifs, with pseudogenes included, was used for V and J assignment. Reads were translated in three frames, and productive CDR3s were defined as those with a C...FGXG motif and no stop codons. Unique combinations of V-J cassette pair and CDR3 amino acid sequence were defined as clonotypes. Reads were filtered by Hamming distance, thresholded by each sample's sequence error rate in mapped regions. The public reads were run again by TCRdb, first through fastp at Q25 and then through MiXCR, and only productive beta chains were kept. Records with the same CDR3 protein are collapsed into one entry carrying the most frequent genes and DNA. The V and J calls follow TCRdb's processing rather than the paper's. This sample holds a few hundred thousand distinct CDR3 sequences; more than 35% were observed only once. Of the sample, around 12% is held by the ten largest clones.

This sample is part of a study of glioma-infiltrating T cells listed by TCRdb under 2016. General notes on the study: Low-grade gliomas were represented by WHO grade II oligodendrogliomas or astrocytomas, and glioblastomas were represented by WHO grade IV tumors that were sampled at initial rather than recurrent diagnosis. Glioma patients received dexamethasone for six or fewer days before surgery. The sequencing target for blood libraries was roughly 4- to 10-fold coverage of about 960,000 peripheral T cells. The study sequenced TCR alpha- and beta-chain repertoires from glioma tissue, from non-neoplastic brain tissue and from matched peripheral blood mononuclear cells. To measure how far tissue and blood T-cell populations diverged, each tissue-infiltrating repertoire was compared against the peripheral blood repertoire of the same patient. The paired cohort comprised three low-grade glioma patients, roughly 8 primary glioblastoma patients and three non-glioma patients contributing non-neoplastic brain tissue. Points the paper makes about the study in general: VJ-independent divergence between tissue and blood was lower than expected in non-neoplastic patients but higher than expected in all gliomas, particularly low-grade gliomas. Group comparisons were based on small numbers of patients: three non-neoplastic, three low-grade glioma and eight or nine glioblastoma patients. Very few CDR3 sequences were found to be shared between tissue and blood, and this scarcity was attributed to high CDR3 diversity and limited sampling. Patients with low tissue-blood divergence were marked by a signature set of shared blood CDR3 motifs, and this signature set was depleted in highly divergent patients.

Surgical brain or tumor specimens were cryofrozen in liquid nitrogen immediately after resection, and peripheral blood cells were collected concurrently. The sequenced sample consisted of glioma tissue, nonneoplastic brain tissue, or PBMCs (not recorded which). The receptor comes from a human donor with low-grade glioma or glioblastoma, undergoing nonglioma brain surgery, or in good health (not recorded which).

CDR3 sequence: CSARKAGLPTYEQYF. The nucleotides are TGCAGTGCTAGAAAAGCAGGCCTGCCAACCTACGAGCAGTACTTC. This chain is built from TRBV20-1 and TRBJ2-7, with no confidently assigned D gene. Trimming at the junction amounts to 2 bases on V and 2 bases on J, and the germline ends lie 16 bases apart. The CDR3 numbers 15 residues from cysteine through phenylalanine. Here the CDR3 DNA is all that survives: 45 bases in frame from base 1. CDR1 and CDR2 (DFQATT, SNEGSKA) derive from the germline V gene (reference sequence).